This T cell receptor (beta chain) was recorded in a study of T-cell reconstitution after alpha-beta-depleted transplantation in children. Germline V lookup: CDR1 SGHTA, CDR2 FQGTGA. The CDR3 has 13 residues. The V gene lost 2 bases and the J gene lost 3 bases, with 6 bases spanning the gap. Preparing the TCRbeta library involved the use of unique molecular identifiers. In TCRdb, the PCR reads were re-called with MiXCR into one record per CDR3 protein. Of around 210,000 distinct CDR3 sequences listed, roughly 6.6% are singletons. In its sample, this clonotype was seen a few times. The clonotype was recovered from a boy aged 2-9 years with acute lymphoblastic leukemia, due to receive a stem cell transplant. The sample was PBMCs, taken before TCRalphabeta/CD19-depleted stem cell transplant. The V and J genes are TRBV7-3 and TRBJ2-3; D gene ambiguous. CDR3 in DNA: TGTGCCAGCAGCTTAGGGCAGACAGATACGCAGTATTTT. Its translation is CASSLGQTDTQYF.